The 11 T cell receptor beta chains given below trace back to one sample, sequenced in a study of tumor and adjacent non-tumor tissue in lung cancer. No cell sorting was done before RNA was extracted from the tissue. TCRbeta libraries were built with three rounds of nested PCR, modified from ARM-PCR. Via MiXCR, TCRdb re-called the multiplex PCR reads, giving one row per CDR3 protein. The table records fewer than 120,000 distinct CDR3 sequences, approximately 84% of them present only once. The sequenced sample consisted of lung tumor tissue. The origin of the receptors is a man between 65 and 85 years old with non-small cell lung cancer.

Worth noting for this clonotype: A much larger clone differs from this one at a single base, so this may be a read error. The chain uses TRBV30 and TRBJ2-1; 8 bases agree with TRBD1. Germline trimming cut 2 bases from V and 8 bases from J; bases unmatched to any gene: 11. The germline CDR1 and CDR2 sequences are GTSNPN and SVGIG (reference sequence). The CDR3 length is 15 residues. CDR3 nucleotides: TGTGCCTGGAGTACGGACGGACAGGGAAAGGATGAGCAGTTCTTC. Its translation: CAWSTDGQGKDEQFF. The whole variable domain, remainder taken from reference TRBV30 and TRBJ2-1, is SQTIHQWPATLVQPVGSPLSLECTVEGTSNPNLYWYRQAAGRGLQLLFYSVGIGQISSEVPQNLSASRPQDRQFILSSKKLLLSDSGFYLCAWSTDGQGKDEQFFGPGTRLTVL.

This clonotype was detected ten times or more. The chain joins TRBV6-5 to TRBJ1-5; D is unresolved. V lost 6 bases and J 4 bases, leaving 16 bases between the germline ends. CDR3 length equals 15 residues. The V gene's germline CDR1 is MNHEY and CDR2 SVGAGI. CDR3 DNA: TGTGCCAGCAGCCCGATGGGAGGGTTGAATCAGCCCCAGCATTTT. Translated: CASSPMGGLNQPQHF.

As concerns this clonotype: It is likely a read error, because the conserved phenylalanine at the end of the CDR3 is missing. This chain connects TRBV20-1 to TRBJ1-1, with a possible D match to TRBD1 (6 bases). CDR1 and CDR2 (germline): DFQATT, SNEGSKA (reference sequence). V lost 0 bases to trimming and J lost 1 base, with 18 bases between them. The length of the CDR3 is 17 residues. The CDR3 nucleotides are TGCAGTGCTAGAGATGGCGAGGCAGGGGACTCGAACACTGAAGCTTTCATT. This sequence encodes CSARDGEAGDSNTEAFI.

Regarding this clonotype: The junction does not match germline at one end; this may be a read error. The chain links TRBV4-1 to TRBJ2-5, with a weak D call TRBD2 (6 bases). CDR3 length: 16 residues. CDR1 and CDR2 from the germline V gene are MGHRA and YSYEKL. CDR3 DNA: TGCGCCAGCAGCCGCTTGGGACTCGCAAATCAAGAGACCCAGTGCTTC. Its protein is CASSRLGLANQETQCF.

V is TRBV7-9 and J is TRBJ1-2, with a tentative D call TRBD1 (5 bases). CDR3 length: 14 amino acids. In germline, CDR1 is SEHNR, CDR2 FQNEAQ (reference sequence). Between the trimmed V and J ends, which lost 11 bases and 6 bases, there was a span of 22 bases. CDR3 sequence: CAWGGASLGHGYTF. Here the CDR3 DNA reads TGTGCCTGGGGCGGGGCGTCCTTAGGGCATGGCTACACCTTC. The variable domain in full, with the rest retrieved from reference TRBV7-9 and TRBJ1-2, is DTGVSQNPRHKITKRGQNVTFRCDPISEHNRLYWYRQTLGQGPEFLTYFQNEAQLEKSRLLSDRFSAERPKGSFSTLEIQRTEQGDSAMYLCAWGGASLGHGYTFGSGTRLTVV.

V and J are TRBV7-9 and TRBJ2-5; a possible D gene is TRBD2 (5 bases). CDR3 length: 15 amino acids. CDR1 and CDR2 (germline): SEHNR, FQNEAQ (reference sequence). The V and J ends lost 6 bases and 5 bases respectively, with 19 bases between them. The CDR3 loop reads CASRIAAGGGETQYF. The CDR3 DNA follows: TGTGCCAGCAGAATAGCTGCAGGAGGTGGTGAGACCCAGTACTTC.

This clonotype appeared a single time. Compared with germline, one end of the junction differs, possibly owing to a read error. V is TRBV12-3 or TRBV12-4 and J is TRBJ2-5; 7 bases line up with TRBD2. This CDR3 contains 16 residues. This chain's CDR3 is CASSLTSAGLVETQDF. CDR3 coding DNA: TGTGCCAGCAGTTTAACTAGCGCAGGTCTGGTCGAGACCCAGGACTTC.

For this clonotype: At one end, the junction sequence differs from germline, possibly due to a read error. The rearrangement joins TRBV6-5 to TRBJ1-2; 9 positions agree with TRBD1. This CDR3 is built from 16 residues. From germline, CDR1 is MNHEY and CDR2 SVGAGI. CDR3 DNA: TGTGCCAGCAGTTACTCCGGGACAGGGCAGCTCAGTGGCAACACCTTC. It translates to CASSYSGTGQLSGNTF.

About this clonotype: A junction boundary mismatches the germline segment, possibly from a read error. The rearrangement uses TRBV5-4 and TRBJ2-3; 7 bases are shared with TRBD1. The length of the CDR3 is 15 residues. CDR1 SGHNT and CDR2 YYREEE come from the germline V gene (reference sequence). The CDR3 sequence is CASSSTGVLTNTQYF. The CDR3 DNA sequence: TGTGCCAGCAGCTCTACAGGGGTCCTCACAAATACGCAGTATTTT. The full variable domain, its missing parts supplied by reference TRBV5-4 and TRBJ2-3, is ETGVTQSPTHLIKTRGQQVTLRCSSQSGHNTVSWYQQALGQGPQFIFQYYREEENGRGNFPPRFSGLQFPNYSSELNVNALELDDSALYLCASSSTGVLTNTQYFGPGTRLTVL.

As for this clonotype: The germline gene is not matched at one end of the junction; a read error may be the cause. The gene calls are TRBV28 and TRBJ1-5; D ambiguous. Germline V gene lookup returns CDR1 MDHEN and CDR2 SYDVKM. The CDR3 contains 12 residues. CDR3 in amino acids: CASRLQTQPQHF. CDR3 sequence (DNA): TGTGCCAGCCGTTTACAAACCCAGCCCCAGCACTTT.

Here the CDR3 DNA reads TGTGCCAGCAGTTCCAAGACAGGGTCGAGATCCGAAAACACCATATATTTT. Its protein product is CASSSKTGSRSENTIYF. The chain employs TRBV28 and TRBJ1-3; 7 bases fit TRBD1. Germline-derived CDR1 and CDR2 are MDHEN and SYDVKM. The CDR3 is made up of 17 amino acids. The ends lost 4 bases at V and 6 bases at J; junction bases unmatched: 15.